Listed below are T cell receptor beta chains from one sample, sequenced in a study of blood T cell repertoires in COVID-19. Here immunoSEQ multiplex PCR was the method, and the copy in TCRdb shows in-frame clones only, minus some. The sample holds around 220,000 clones, about nine tenths seen once. Sequences were obtained from peripheral blood. These receptors originate from a woman aged 50 to 65 with acute or convalescent COVID-19. CDR3s include the opening cysteine and the closing phenylalanine or tryptophan. The order of the fields is J gene, D gene, V gene, clone size, CDR3 protein, CDR3 DNA. A D gene is named only where the DNA matches it firmly. For some rows the clone size is stated as once, few or many, or as a class when expanded; others skip it.

j_call: TRBJ2-7; d_call: -; v_call: TRBV27; clone_size: -; cdr3_aa: CASRQAFNEQYF; cdr3_nt: TGTGCCAGCAGACAGGCCTTCAACGAGCAGTACTTC
j_call: TRBJ1-5; d_call: TRBD1; v_call: TRBV29-1; clone_size: -; cdr3_aa: CSVQGADQPQHF; cdr3_nt: TGCAGCGTCCAGGGGGCGGATCAGCCCCAGCATTTT
j_call: TRBJ2-7; d_call: -; v_call: TRBV4-3; clone_size: -; cdr3_aa: CASSQDWGDPYEQYF; cdr3_nt: TGCGCCAGCAGCCAAGATTGGGGGGACCCCTACGAGCAGTACTTC
j_call: TRBJ1-2; d_call: TRBD1; v_call: TRBV29-1; clone_size: -; cdr3_aa: CSVDGQGAYYGYTF; cdr3_nt: TGCAGCGTTGACGGACAGGGGGCCTACTATGGCTACACCTTC
j_call: TRBJ1-1; d_call: -; v_call: TRBV5-1; clone_size: -; cdr3_aa: CASNIGSRGISEAFF; cdr3_nt: TGCGCCAGCAACATCGGATCCAGGGGTATCTCTGAAGCTTTCTTT
j_call: TRBJ2-5; d_call: TRBD1; v_call: TRBV10-3; clone_size: few; cdr3_aa: CAITAGQGGQETQYF; cdr3_nt: TGTGCCATCACTGCGGGACAGGGGGGACAAGAGACCCAGTACTTC
j_call: TRBJ2-3; d_call: TRBD2; v_call: TRBV20-1; clone_size: -; cdr3_aa: CSASVLAGLGDTQYF; cdr3_nt: TGCAGTGCTAGTGTACTAGCGGGACTTGGGGATACGCAGTATTTT
j_call: TRBJ1-4; d_call: TRBD1; v_call: TRBV10-3; clone_size: -; cdr3_aa: CATQPGQGNEKLFF; cdr3_nt: TGTGCCACACAACCGGGACAGGGGAATGAAAAACTGTTTTTT
j_call: TRBJ2-1; d_call: TRBD1; v_call: TRBV11-2; clone_size: -; cdr3_aa: CASSFRDSYYNEQFF; cdr3_nt: TGTGCCAGCAGCTTCCGGGACAGTTACTACAATGAGCAGTTCTTC
j_call: TRBJ2-7; d_call: TRBD2; v_call: TRBV18; clone_size: -; cdr3_aa: CASSPNPTSGGGEQYF; cdr3_nt: TGTGCCAGCTCACCGAATCCGACTAGCGGGGGGGGCGAGCAGTACTTC
j_call: TRBJ2-1; d_call: TRBD2; v_call: TRBV27; clone_size: -; cdr3_aa: CASSSGGAGYNEQFF; cdr3_nt: TGTGCCAGCAGTAGCGGGGGGGCCGGGTACAATGAGCAGTTCTTC
j_call: TRBJ2-1; d_call: TRBD1; v_call: TRBV2; clone_size: -; cdr3_aa: CASNRGNEQFF; cdr3_nt: TGTGCCAGCAACAGGGGAAATGAGCAGTTCTTC
j_call: TRBJ2-7; d_call: TRBD2; v_call: TRBV3-1/TRBV3-2; clone_size: -; cdr3_aa: CASSQVLAGSYEQYF; cdr3_nt: TGTGCCAGCAGCCAAGTACTAGCGGGTAGCTACGAGCAGTACTTC
j_call: TRBJ2-7; d_call: TRBD2; v_call: TRBV9; clone_size: -; cdr3_aa: CASSPSTSAVSYEQYF; cdr3_nt: TGTGCCAGCAGCCCTTCGACTAGCGCCGTCTCCTACGAGCAGTACTTC
j_call: TRBJ1-6; d_call: -; v_call: TRBV18; clone_size: -; cdr3_aa: CASSPDRYNSPLHF; cdr3_nt: TGTGCCAGCTCCCCGGACAGATATAATTCACCCCTCCACTTT
j_call: TRBJ1-6; d_call: TRBD1; v_call: TRBV28; clone_size: -; cdr3_aa: CASQLRDRVNFLHF; cdr3_nt: TGTGCCAGCCAGCTCCGGGACAGGGTGAATTTTCTCCACTTT
j_call: TRBJ2-1; d_call: -; v_call: TRBV7-3; clone_size: -; cdr3_aa: CASSLTAGYETREQFF; cdr3_nt: TGTGCCAGCAGCTTAACGGCGGGGTATGAGACACGGGAGCAGTTCTTC
j_call: TRBJ1-1; d_call: -; v_call: TRBV19; clone_size: -; cdr3_aa: CASSPQDSNTEAFF; cdr3_nt: TGTGCCAGTAGCCCTCAGGACAGCAACACTGAAGCTTTCTTT
j_call: TRBJ2-7; d_call: TRBD2; v_call: TRBV19; clone_size: -; cdr3_aa: CASSIRPSGRTREQYF; cdr3_nt: TGTGCCAGTAGTATAAGGCCAAGCGGGAGAACTCGGGAGCAGTACTTC
j_call: TRBJ2-7; d_call: -; v_call: TRBV19; clone_size: -; cdr3_aa: CASRGLALNEQYF; cdr3_nt: TGTGCCAGTAGAGGGCTAGCGCTAAACGAGCAGTACTTC